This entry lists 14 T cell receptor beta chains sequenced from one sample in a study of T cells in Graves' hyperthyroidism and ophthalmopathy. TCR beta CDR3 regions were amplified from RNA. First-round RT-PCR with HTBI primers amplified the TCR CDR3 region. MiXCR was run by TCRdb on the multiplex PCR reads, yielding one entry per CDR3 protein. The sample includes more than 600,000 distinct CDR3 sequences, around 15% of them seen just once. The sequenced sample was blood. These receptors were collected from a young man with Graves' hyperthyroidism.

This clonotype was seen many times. The CDR3: CASSPAGGFNTEAFF. The CDR3 nucleotides read TGTGCCAGCAGTCCCGCCGGTGGATTCAACACTGAAGCTTTCTTT. The chain is built from TRBV6-2 or TRBV6-3 and TRBJ1-1; D is undetermined. Germline CDR1 reads MNHEY; CDR2 reads SVGEGT. The CDR3 is 15 residues long. Trimming shortened V by 5 bases and J by 2 bases, and 15 bases separated the two germline ends.

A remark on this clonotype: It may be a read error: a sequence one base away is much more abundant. DNA of the CDR3: TGTGCCATCAGCATTGAGGCACAGGGGAGAAACACTGAAGCTCTCTTT. Amino acids: CAISIEAQGRNTEALF. V is TRBV10-3 and J is TRBJ1-1; 7 bases agree with TRBD1. This CDR3 region has 16 residues. Germline values: CDR1 ENHRY, CDR2 SYGVKD.

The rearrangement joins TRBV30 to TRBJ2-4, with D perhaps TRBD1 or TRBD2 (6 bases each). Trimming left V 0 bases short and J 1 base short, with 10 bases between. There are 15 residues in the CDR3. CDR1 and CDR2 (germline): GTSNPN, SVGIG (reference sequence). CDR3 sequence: CAWSVTGAAKNIQYF. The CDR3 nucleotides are TGTGCCTGGAGTGTAACGGGGGCTGCCAAAAACATTCAGTACTTC.

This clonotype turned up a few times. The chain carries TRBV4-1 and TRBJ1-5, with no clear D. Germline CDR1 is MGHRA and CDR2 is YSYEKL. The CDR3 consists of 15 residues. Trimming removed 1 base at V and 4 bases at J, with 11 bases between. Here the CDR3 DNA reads TGCGCCAGCAGCCAAGTAGGGATAAGGAATCAGCCCCAGCATTTT. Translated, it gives CASSQVGIRNQPQHF.

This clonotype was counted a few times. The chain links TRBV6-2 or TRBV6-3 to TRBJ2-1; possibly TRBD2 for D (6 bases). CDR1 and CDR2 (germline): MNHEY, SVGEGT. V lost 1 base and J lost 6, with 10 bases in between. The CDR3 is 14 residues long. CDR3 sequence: CASSYWGTGNEQFF. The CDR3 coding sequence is TGTGCCAGCAGTTACTGGGGGACTGGCAATGAGCAGTTCTTC.

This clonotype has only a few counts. The CDR3 bases are TGTGCCAGCAGTTACTCGGGTCAGAAAAACACAGATACGCAGTATTTT. Translating gives CASSYSGQKNTDTQYF. The rearrangement uses TRBV6-6 and TRBJ2-3; unclear D gene. Germline CDR1 MNHNY, CDR2 SVGAGI (reference sequence). This CDR3 has 16 amino acids. V was pared by 0 bases and J by 2 bases, with 12 bases between.

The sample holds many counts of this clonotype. The CDR3 DNA follows: TGTGCCAGCAGCCCTGAGTCTAACTATGGCTACACCTTC. Amino acids: CASSPESNYGYTF. This chain joins TRBV11-2 and TRBJ1-2; no clear D gene. V was shortened by 5 bases and J by 0 bases, with 7 bases between the two germline ends. The CDR3 loop spans 13 amino acids. CDR1 and CDR2 from the germline V gene are SGHAT and FQNNGV.

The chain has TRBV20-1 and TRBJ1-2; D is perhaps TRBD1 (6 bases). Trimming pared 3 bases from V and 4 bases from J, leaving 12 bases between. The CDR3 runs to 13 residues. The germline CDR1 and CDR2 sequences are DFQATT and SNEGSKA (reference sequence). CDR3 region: CSASRVDSYGYTF. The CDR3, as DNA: TGCAGTGCTAGTAGGGTGGACAGCTATGGCTACACCTTC.

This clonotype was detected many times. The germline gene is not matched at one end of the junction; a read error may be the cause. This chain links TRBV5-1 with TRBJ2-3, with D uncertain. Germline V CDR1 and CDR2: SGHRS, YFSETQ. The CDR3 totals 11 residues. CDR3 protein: CASSLDDTQYF. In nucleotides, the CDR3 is TGTGCCAGCAGCTTAGACGATACGCAGTATTTT.

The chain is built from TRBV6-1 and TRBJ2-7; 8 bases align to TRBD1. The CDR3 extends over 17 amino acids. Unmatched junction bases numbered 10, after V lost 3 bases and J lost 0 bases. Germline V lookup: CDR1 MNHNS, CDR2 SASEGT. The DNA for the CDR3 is TGTGCCAGCAGTGAGTCCCAGGGGGCACTGAGCTCCTACGAGCAGTACTTC. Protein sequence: CASSESQGALSSYEQYF.

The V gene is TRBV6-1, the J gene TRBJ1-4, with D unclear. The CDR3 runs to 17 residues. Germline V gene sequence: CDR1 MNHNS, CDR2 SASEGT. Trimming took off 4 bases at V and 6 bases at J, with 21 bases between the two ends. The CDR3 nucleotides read TGTGCCAGCAGTGGGGTTAGGGCCGCCCGTCCTGATGAAAAACTGTTTTTT. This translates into CASSGVRAARPDEKLFF.

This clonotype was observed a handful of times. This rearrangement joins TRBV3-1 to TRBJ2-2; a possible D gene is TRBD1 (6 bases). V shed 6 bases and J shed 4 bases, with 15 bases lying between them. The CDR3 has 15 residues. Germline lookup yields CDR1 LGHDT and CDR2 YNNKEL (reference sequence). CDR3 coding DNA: TGTGCCAGCAGTATACAGGGTATTGGCACCGGGGAGCTGTTTTTT. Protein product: CASSIQGIGTGELFF.

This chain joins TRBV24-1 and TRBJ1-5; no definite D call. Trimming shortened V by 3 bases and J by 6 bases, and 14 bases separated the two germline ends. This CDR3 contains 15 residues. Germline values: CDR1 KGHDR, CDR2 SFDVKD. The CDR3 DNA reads TGTGCCACCAGTGATGGCGGGCCTCGGGGTCAGCCCCAGCATTTT. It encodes CATSDGGPRGQPQHF.

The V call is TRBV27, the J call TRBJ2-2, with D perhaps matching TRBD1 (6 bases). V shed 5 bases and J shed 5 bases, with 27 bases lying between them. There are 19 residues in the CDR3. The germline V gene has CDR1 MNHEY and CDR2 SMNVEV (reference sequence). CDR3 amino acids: CASSHEFTGIRLGTGELFF. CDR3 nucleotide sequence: TGTGCCAGCAGTCATGAATTTACAGGGATACGCTTGGGTACCGGGGAGCTGTTTTTT.